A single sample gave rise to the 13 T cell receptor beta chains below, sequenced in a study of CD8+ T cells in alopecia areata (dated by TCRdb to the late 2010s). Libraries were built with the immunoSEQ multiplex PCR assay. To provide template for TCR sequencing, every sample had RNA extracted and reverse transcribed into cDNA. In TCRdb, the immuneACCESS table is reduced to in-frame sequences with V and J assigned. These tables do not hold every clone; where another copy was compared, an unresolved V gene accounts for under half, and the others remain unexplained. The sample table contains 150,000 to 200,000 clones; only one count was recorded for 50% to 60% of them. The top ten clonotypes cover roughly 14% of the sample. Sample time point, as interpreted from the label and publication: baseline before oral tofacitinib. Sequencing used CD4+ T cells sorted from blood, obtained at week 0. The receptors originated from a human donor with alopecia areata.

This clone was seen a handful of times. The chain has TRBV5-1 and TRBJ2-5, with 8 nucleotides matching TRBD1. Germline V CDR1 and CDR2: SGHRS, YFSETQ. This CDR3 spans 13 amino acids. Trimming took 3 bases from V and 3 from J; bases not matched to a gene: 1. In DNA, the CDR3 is TGCGCCAGCAGCTGGGGACAGGAAGAGACCCAGTACTTC. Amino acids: CASSWGQEETQYF. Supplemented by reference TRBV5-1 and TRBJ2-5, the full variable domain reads KAGVTQTPRYLIKTRGQQVTLSCSPISGHRSVSWYQQTPGQGLQFLFEYFSETQRNKGNFPGRFSGRQFSNSRSEMNVSTLELGDSALYLCASSWGQEETQYFGPGTRLLVL.

The CDR3 DNA sequence: TGTGCCAGCAGCAGAGGACAGGGACTTTATGGCTACACCTTC. Translation: CASSRGQGLYGYTF. The chain is built from TRBV5-8 and TRBJ1-2; 8 bases line up with TRBD1. The germline V gene encodes CDR1 SGHTS and CDR2 YDEGEE. The CDR3 spans 14 residues. V was pared by 4 bases and J by 5 bases, with 7 bases of the junction left unmatched.

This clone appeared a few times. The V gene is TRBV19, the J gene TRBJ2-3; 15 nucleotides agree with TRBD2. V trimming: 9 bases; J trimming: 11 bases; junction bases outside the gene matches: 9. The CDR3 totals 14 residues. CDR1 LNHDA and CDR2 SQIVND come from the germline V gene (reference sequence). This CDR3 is CASGTSGGMEGQYF. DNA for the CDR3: TGTGCCAGCGGGACTAGCGGGGGGATGGAGGGGCAGTATTTT.

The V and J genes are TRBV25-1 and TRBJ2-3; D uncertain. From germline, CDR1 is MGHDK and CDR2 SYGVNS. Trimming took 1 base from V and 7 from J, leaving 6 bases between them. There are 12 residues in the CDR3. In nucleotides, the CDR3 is TGTGCCAGCAGTGAATCGCTTTATACGCAGTATTTT. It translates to CASSESLYTQYF.

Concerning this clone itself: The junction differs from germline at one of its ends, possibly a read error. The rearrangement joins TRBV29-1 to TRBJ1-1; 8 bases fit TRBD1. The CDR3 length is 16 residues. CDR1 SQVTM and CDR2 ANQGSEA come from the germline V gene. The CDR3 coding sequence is TGCAGCGTTCGTGGGCAGGGGGCATTCTTGAAGACTGAAGCTTTCTTT. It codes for CSVRGQGAFLKTEAFF.

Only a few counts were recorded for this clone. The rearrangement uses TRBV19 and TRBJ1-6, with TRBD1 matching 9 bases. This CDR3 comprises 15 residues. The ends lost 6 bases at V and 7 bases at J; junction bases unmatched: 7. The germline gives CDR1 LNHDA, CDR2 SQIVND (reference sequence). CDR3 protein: CASSTGTGLNSPLHF. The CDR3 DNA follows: TGTGCCAGTAGCACGGGGACAGGGCTAAATTCACCCCTCCACTTT.

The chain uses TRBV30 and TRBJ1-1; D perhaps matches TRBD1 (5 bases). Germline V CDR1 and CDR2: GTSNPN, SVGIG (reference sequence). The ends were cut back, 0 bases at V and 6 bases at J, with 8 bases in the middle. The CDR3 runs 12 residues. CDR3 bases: TGTGCCTGGAGTGTAGGACAACCTGAAGCTTTCTTT. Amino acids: CAWSVGQPEAFF.

CDR3 protein: CASSEEQGSNSPLHF. CDR3 coding DNA: TGTGCCAGCAGTGAAGAGCAGGGTTCGAATTCACCCCTCCACTTT. This chain connects TRBV2 to TRBJ1-6; tentative D call: TRBD1 (5 bases). The CDR3 consists of 15 residues. From germline, CDR1 is SNHLY and CDR2 FYNNEI. The V and J ends lost 1 base and 7 bases respectively, with 11 bases between them.

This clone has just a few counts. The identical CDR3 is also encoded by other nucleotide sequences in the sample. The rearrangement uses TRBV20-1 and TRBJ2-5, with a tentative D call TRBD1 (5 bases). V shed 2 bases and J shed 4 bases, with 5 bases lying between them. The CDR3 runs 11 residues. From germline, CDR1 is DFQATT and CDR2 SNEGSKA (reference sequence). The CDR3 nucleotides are TGCAGTGCTAGAAGGGGAGAGACCCAGTACTTC. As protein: CSARRGETQYF.

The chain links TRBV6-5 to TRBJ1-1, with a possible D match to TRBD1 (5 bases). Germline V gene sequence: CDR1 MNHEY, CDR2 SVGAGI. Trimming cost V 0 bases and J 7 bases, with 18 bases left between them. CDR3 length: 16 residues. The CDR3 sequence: CASSYSATVRGDEAFF. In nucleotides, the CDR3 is TGTGCCAGCAGTTACTCAGCTACAGTGCGGGGCGATGAAGCTTTCTTT.

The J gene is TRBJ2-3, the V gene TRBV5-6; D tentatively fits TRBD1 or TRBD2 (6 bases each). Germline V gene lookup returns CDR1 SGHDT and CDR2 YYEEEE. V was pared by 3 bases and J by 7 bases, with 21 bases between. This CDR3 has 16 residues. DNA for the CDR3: TGTGCCAGCAGCTCCACTTCCGGGGGCGCATTTAATACGCAGTATTTT. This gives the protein CASSSTSGGAFNTQYF.

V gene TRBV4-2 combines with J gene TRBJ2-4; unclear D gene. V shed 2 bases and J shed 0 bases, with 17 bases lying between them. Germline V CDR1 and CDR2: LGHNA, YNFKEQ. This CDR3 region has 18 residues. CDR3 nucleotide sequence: TGTGCCAGCAGCCAAACCCGGGCCAGTCCGCTAGCCAAAAACATTCAGTACTTC. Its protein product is CASSQTRASPLAKNIQYF.

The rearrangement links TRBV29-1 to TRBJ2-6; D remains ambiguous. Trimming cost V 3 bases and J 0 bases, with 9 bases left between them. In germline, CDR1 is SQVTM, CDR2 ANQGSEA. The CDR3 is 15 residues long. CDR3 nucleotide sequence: TGCAGCGTTGAGGCAGGAAGCTCTGGGGCCAACGTCCTGACTTTC. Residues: CSVEAGSSGANVLTF.